Each of the 22 T cell receptor beta chains below was sequenced from the same sample in a study of post-analysis software for immune sequencing data. Study-level findings and limits: In patients, TRBV5-6, TRBV5-1 and TRBV20-1 belonged to 4 or 5 TRBV segments found more frequently than in controls.

These receptors have no identified antigens. Tagging with unique molecular identifiers was a feature of the TCR beta cDNA libraries. Via MiXCR, TCRdb re-called the PCR reads, giving one row per CDR3 protein. The sample includes hundreds of thousands of distinct CDR3 sequences, 59% of them seen just once. Sequenced material: blood. The source of these receptors is a girl aged 2 to 9 with multiple sclerosis.

V is TRBV20-1 and J is TRBJ2-7; 7 bases agree with TRBD2. The DNA matches TRBJ2-5 better at its end, which makes the J call doubtful. The CDR3 spans 12 residues. Germline loops: CDR1 DFQATT, CDR2 SNEGSKA (reference sequence). The CDR3 spells CSVKRERETQYF. In nucleotides, the CDR3 is TGCAGTGTCAAGCGGGAACGGGAGACCCAGTACTTC.

The chain recombines TRBV29-1 with TRBJ2-5; possibly TRBD1 for D (5 bases). The V end lost 2 bases, the J end lost 4 bases, and 14 bases lay between the germline ends. Germline-derived CDR1 and CDR2 are SQVTM and ANQGSEA. This CDR3 has 14 residues. The DNA of the CDR3 is TGCAGCGTTGAACAGTTAGGGGATACAGAGACCCAGTACTTC. Translation: CSVEQLGDTETQYF.

This clonotype was detected a few times. V gene TRBV9 combines with J gene TRBJ1-2, with D maybe TRBD1 (5 bases). CDR1 SGDLS and CDR2 YYNGEE come from the germline V gene. V lost 0 bases and J lost 2, with 11 bases in between. This CDR3 spans 15 amino acids. DNA of the CDR3: TGTGCCAGCAGCGTAGGCGACAGATTGAACTATGGCTACACCTTC. Its translation: CASSVGDRLNYGYTF. Filled out from reference TRBV9 and TRBJ1-2, the complete variable domain reads DSGVTQTPKHLITATGQRVTLRCSPRSGDLSVYWYQQSLDQGLQFLIQYYNGEERAKGNILERFSAQQFPDLHSELNLSSLELGDSALYFCASSVGDRLNYGYTFGSGTRLTVV.

This chain links TRBV9 with TRBJ2-3; D is perhaps TRBD2 (6 bases). The V and J ends lost 3 bases and 6 bases respectively, with 20 bases between them. The length of the CDR3 is 16 residues. Germline-derived CDR1 and CDR2 are SGDLS and YYNGEE. CDR3 nucleotides: TGTGCCAGCAGCGCCCTCGGCGGGGCCGAATCGGATACGCAGTATTTT. It specifies CASSALGGAESDTQYF.

The chain recombines TRBV12-3 or TRBV12-4 with TRBJ2-5; D uncertain. The ends were cut back, 5 bases at V and 0 bases at J, with 13 bases in the middle. This CDR3 has 15 amino acids. CDR3 region: CASSPHYSDQETQYF. As DNA, the CDR3 is TGTGCCAGCAGTCCTCACTATTCTGACCAAGAGACCCAGTACTTC.

The chain joins TRBV20-1 to TRBJ2-4, with TRBD2 matching 12 bases. TRBJ2-5 explains the end of the DNA better; the J call may be wrong. Germline CDR1 and CDR2: DFQATT and SNEGSKA (reference sequence). This CDR3 region has 15 residues. For the CDR3, the DNA is TGCAGTGCTACCACTAGCGGGGGGCACCAAGAGACCCAGTACTTC. Its protein is CSATTSGGHQETQYF.

The V and J genes are TRBV14 and TRBJ2-5, with D hard to call. Trimming removed 0 bases from V and 0 bases from J, with 8 bases in between. The CDR3 length is 15 residues. CDR1 SGHDN and CDR2 FVKESK come from the germline V gene. The CDR3 nucleotides read TGTGCCAGCAGCCAAGAATTCCCCTACCAAGAGACCCAGTACTTC. Amino acid sequence: CASSQEFPYQETQYF. The whole variable domain, filled in from reference TRBV14 and TRBJ2-5, reads EAGVTQFPSHSVIEKGQTVTLRCDPISGHDNLYWYRRVMGKEIKFLLHFVKESKQDESGMPNNRFLAERTGGTYSTLKVQPAELEDSGVYFCASSQEFPYQETQYFGPGTRLLVL.

The chain is built from TRBV7-2 and TRBJ2-1; D ambiguous. This CDR3 has 11 amino acids. Germline V gene data show CDR1 as SGHTA and CDR2 as FQGNSA. The ends were cut back, 8 bases at V and 12 bases at J, with 14 bases in the middle. The DNA of the CDR3 is TGTGCCAGCCTACTTACTTTGACGCAGTTCTTC. Encoded protein: CASLLTLTQFF.

This clonotype has more than one count but fewer than ten. The J gene is TRBJ2-1, the V gene TRBV15; D ambiguous. CDR3 size: 12 residues. The V end lost 4 bases, the J end lost 10 bases, and 11 bases lay between the germline ends. Germline V gene data show CDR1 as LNHNV and CDR2 as YYDKDF (reference sequence). The CDR3 here is CATSKNSWEQFF. The CDR3 coding sequence is TGTGCCACCAGCAAGAATAGCTGGGAGCAGTTCTTC.

This rearrangement joins TRBV24-1 to TRBJ2-4; 9 nucleotides line up with TRBD1. Germline V CDR1 and CDR2: KGHDR, SFDVKD. Unmatched junction bases numbered 4, after V lost 4 bases and J lost 1 base. The CDR3 length is 16 residues. The CDR3 here is CATSDPTGGAKNIQYF. The CDR3 nucleotides are TGTGCCACCAGTGACCCGACAGGGGGTGCCAAAAACATTCAGTACTTC.

This clonotype was recorded a few times. DNA for the CDR3: TGCAGCGTTGTGTTGGGTGGGGACTCCTACGAGCAGTACTTC. Translated: CSVVLGGDSYEQYF. The gene calls are TRBV29-1 and TRBJ2-7; D call uncertain. The V end was cut by 4 bases, the J end by 0 bases, with 13 bases between. Germline assignment: CDR1 SQVTM and CDR2 ANQGSEA. The CDR3 is 14 residues long.

This clonotype was seen just once. V usage is TRBV7-2 and J usage is TRBJ2-5, with D maybe TRBD1 (5 bases). The CDR3 is made up of 13 amino acids. In germline, CDR1 is SGHTA, CDR2 FQGNSA. Trimming took 5 bases from V and 4 from J, leaving 11 bases between them. The CDR3: CASSPSRVETQYF. DNA for the CDR3: TGTGCCAGCAGCCCCAGCAGGGTAGAGACCCAGTACTTC.

This clonotype was detected many times. V gene TRBV5-6 combines with J gene TRBJ2-3, with a tentative D call TRBD1 (6 bases). Germline V gene lookup returns CDR1 SGHDT and CDR2 YYEEEE. The length of the CDR3 is 13 residues. Trimming took off 2 bases at V and 4 bases at J, with 8 bases between the two ends. The CDR3 bases are TGTGCCAGCAGCTTAGGGGGTCCAGATACGCAGTATTTT. Its translation is CASSLGGPDTQYF.

This clonotype was counted a few times. The gene calls are TRBV6-1 and TRBJ2-7; 8 bases are a match to TRBD1. This CDR3 contains 15 residues. Germline values: CDR1 MNHNS, CDR2 SASEGT. J gave up 6 bases and V 1 base, and 8 bases lay outside the gene matches. CDR3 in DNA: TGTGCCAGCAGTGAAGTAACAGGGGGAGTCGGCGAGCAGTACTTC. Amino acid sequence: CASSEVTGGVGEQYF.

The rearrangement uses TRBV29-1 and TRBJ2-1; 11 bases line up with TRBD2. The CDR3 loop spans 14 amino acids. Germline CDR1 and CDR2: SQVTM and ANQGSEA. Unmatched junction bases numbered 5, after V lost 6 bases and J lost 4 bases. Here the CDR3 reads CSVGGTSGYNEQFF. In DNA, the CDR3 is TGCAGCGTCGGGGGGACTAGCGGATACAATGAGCAGTTCTTC.

The rearrangement uses TRBV20-1 and TRBJ2-1; 7 bases match TRBD2. The CDR3 length is 15 residues. Germline lookup yields CDR1 DFQATT and CDR2 SNEGSKA (reference sequence). Germline trimming cut 6 bases from V and 1 base from J; bases unmatched to any gene: 9. The chain's CDR3 is CSAFDERDSYNEQFF. DNA for the CDR3: TGCAGTGCATTTGACGAGCGGGATTCCTACAATGAGCAGTTCTTC.

V and J are TRBV4-3 and TRBJ1-1; 7 nucleotides line up with TRBD1. V was clipped by 2 bases and J by 1 base; unmatched bases: 1. The germline V gene encodes CDR1 LGHNA and CDR2 YSLEER. The CDR3 contains 14 residues. The CDR3 bases are TGCGCCAGCAGCCAACACAGGGGGAACACTGAAGCTTTCTTT. This translates into CASSQHRGNTEAFF.

The CDR3 region is CASSAGGVETQYF. CDR3 in DNA: TGCGCCAGCAGCGCGGGGGGTGTCGAGACCCAGTACTTC. The chain has TRBV5-1 and TRBJ2-5; 8 nucleotides align to TRBD2. Trimming removed 4 bases from V and 5 bases from J; junction bases left unmatched: 4. Per germline, CDR1 SGHRS and CDR2 YFSETQ. The CDR3 covers 13 residues.

In this sample, this clonotype turned up a few times. J is TRBJ2-1 and V is TRBV7-9; 8 nucleotides agree with TRBD2. The CDR3 covers 17 residues. The V gene's germline CDR1 is SEHNR and CDR2 FQNEAQ (reference sequence). V was pared by 4 bases and J by 1 base, with 9 bases of the junction left unmatched. CDR3 DNA: TGTGCCAGCAGCTCCACAAGCGGGGGAATTTCCTACAATGAGCAGTTCTTC. It translates to CASSSTSGGISYNEQFF.

The rearrangement uses TRBV15 and TRBJ2-6; a weak D match, TRBD1 (6 bases). CDR3 length: 18 amino acids. Trimming pared 0 bases from V and 4 bases from J, leaving 16 bases between. Germline lookup yields CDR1 LNHNV and CDR2 YYDKDF (reference sequence). The CDR3, as DNA: TGTGCCACCAGCAGAGATTTTGTGACAGGACTGGGGGCCAACGTCCTGACTTTC. Its protein is CATSRDFVTGLGANVLTF.

The chain combines TRBV4-1 with TRBJ2-1; tentatively, D is TRBD1 or TRBD2 (5 bases each). CDR3 size: 16 residues. Per germline, CDR1 MGHRA and CDR2 YSYEKL. V was pared by 1 base and J by 3 bases, with 13 bases between. The CDR3 region has the DNA TGCGCCAGCAGCCAAGGTCCGGGACCCTTCTACAATGAGCAGTTCTTC. Translating gives CASSQGPGPFYNEQFF.

This chain joins TRBV7-2 and TRBJ1-2, with D possibly TRBD1 on 6 matching bases. CDR3 length: 13 residues. The V and J ends lost 4 bases and 4 bases respectively, with 10 bases between them. Germline V gene lookup returns CDR1 SGHTA and CDR2 FQGNSA. CDR3: CASSSKQGYGYTF. For the CDR3, the DNA is TGTGCCAGCAGCTCTAAACAGGGCTATGGCTACACCTTC.